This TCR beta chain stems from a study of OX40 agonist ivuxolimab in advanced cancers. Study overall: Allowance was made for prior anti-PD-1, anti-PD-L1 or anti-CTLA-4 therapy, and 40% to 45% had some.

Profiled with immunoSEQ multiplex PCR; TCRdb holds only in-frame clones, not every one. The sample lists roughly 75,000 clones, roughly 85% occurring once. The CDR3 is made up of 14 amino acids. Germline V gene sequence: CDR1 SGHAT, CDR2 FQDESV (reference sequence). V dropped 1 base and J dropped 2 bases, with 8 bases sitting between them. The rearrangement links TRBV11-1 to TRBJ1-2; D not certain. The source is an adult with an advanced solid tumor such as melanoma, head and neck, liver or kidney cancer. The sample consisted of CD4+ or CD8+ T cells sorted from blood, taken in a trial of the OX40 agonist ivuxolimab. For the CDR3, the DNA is TGTGCCAGCAGCTTAGGTGGGAAGAACTATGGCTACACCTTC. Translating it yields CASSLGGKNYGYTF.